This T cell receptor (beta chain) was identified in a study of blood T cell repertoires in COVID-19. Overall study: COVID-19 samples, acute and convalescent, were from the United States, Italy and Spain.

In the original processing: Cell counts per sample came from amplifying reference gene primers. The method was immunoSEQ multiplex PCR; TCRdb's version includes in-frame clones alone and lacks a portion of them. That table furnishes V, J and clone size, whereas the DNA furnished D and trimming. The table lists about 130,000 clones, roughly 90% of them singletons, with about 2.5% in the top ten. Adults between about 18 and 95 years of age took part from 24 US areas. Membership in each cohort depended on participant-reported clinical history. Per germline, CDR1 MNHEY and CDR2 SMNVEV (reference sequence). The CDR3 runs 15 residues. V lost 6 bases, J lost 7 bases, and 10 bases stayed unmatched.

This clonotype originated in a woman in her fifties or sixties who had recovered from COVID-19. Sequencing was carried out using PBMCs or T cells enriched from blood (not recorded which). V and J are TRBV27 and TRBJ2-1; 9 bases fit TRBD2. CDR3 coding DNA: TGTGCCAGCAGCTCTTGGCGGGGGGGCCGAAATGAGCAGTTCTTC. Its protein is CASSSWRGGRNEQFF.